These 28 T cell receptor beta chains were sequenced from one sample in a study of T cells in Graves' hyperthyroidism and ophthalmopathy. RNA transcripts were the template for amplifying TCR beta CDR3 regions. The HTBI set primed first-round TCR CDR3 RT-PCR. Using its own MiXCR run on the multiplex PCR reads, TCRdb lists one record per CDR3 protein. The sample includes about 560,000 distinct CDR3 sequences, 15% to 19% of them seen just once. Source material: blood. All receptors come from a woman aged 25 to 45 with Graves' hyperthyroidism.

This clonotype was observed many times. The V and J genes are TRBV18 and TRBJ2-7, with TRBD1 matching 10 bases. Germline V CDR1 and CDR2: KGHSH, LQKENI. V gave up 2 bases and J gave up 6 bases; unmatched junction bases: 1. This CDR3 region has 13 residues. The CDR3 coding sequence is TGTGCCAGCTCACCAGGGACAGGGGCCGAGCAGTACTTC. Translated, it gives CASSPGTGAEQYF.

This sequence joins TRBV9 and TRBJ2-1; TRBD2 agrees at 9 bases. Germline loops: CDR1 SGDLS, CDR2 YYNGEE. J gave up 2 bases and V 1 base, and 1 base lay outside the gene matches. The CDR3 has 15 residues. The CDR3 loop is CASSVQREAYNEQFF. The CDR3 region has the DNA TGTGCCAGCAGCGTACAGCGGGAGGCCTACAATGAGCAGTTCTTC.

The chain joins TRBV7-2 to TRBJ2-7; 7 nucleotides agree with TRBD1. Germline loops: CDR1 SGHTA, CDR2 FQGNSA. The CDR3 runs 15 residues. V shed 5 bases, J shed 1 base, and the junction held 8 bases outside the gene matches. The CDR3 loop is CASSTFPGQSYEQYF. CDR3 sequence (DNA): TGTGCCAGCAGCACATTCCCGGGACAGTCCTACGAGCAGTACTTC.

This chain links TRBV7-9 with TRBJ2-6; D could derive from TRBD1 or TRBD2 (5 bases each). The length of the CDR3 is 17 residues. Germline CDR1 SEHNR, CDR2 FQNEAQ (reference sequence). V lost 8 bases to trimming and J lost 2 bases, with 19 bases between them. The CDR3 loop is CASGRVGTLTGANVLTF. The CDR3 bases are TGTGCCAGCGGACGGGTAGGGACGTTAACTGGGGCCAACGTCCTGACTTTC.

There are many counts of this clonotype. The chain is built from TRBV2 and TRBJ2-1, with D perhaps TRBD1 (7 bases). The CDR3 sequence is 16 residues long. Trimming shortened V by 6 bases and J by 5 bases, and 20 bases separated the two germline ends. Germline V gives CDR1 SNHLY, CDR2 FYNNEI. The CDR3 loop reads CASRRRGREGHNEQFF. DNA for the CDR3: TGTGCCAGCAGGCGGAGGGGGCGAGAGGGGCACAATGAGCAGTTCTTC.

This clonotype was seen many times. The chain employs TRBV27 and TRBJ1-2, with D hard to call. The CDR3 consists of 14 residues. CDR1 is MNHEY and CDR2 is SMNVEV in the germline V gene (reference sequence). V gave up 4 bases and J gave up 2 bases, with 11 bases separating them. CDR3 in DNA: TGTGCCAGCAGTTCCGCCACCACCAACTATGGCTACACCTTC. This translates into CASSSATTNYGYTF.

This clonotype was found a few times. The J gene is TRBJ2-7, the V gene TRBV4-2; D might be TRBD2 (5 bases). The CDR3 length is 15 residues. V lost 1 base to trimming and J lost 3 bases, with 13 bases between them. Looked up from germline, CDR1 is LGHNA and CDR2 is YNFKEQ. CDR3 loop: CASSQVGSGNYEQYF. CDR3 nucleotide sequence: TGTGCCAGCAGCCAAGTCGGCTCGGGAAACTACGAGCAGTACTTC.

The chain employs TRBV29-1 and TRBJ2-5, with D uncertain. Germline V CDR1 and CDR2: SQVTM, ANQGSEA. The CDR3 length is 13 residues. Trimming stripped 7 bases from V and 4 bases from J, with 16 bases between. CDR3 DNA sequence: TGCAGCGCCCCGTCGGGTCCGCGAGAGACCCAGTACTTC. This encodes CSAPSGPRETQYF.

V gene TRBV7-3 combines with J gene TRBJ1-1; perhaps TRBD1 as D (6 bases). This CDR3 contains 17 residues. From germline, CDR1 is SGHTA and CDR2 FQGTGA. Trimming shortened V by 5 bases and J by 3 bases, and 22 bases separated the two germline ends. CDR3 sequence reads: CASSPLPGGQRDTEAFF. In DNA, the CDR3 is TGTGCCAGCAGCCCCTTACCGGGGGGGCAGAGAGACACTGAAGCTTTCTTT.

This clonotype was seen only a few times. The chain combines TRBV7-9 with TRBJ2-7; 7 bases agree with TRBD1. The CDR3 runs to 11 residues. Trimming removed 6 bases from V and 7 bases from J; junction bases left unmatched: 3. Germline lookup yields CDR1 SEHNR and CDR2 FQNEAQ (reference sequence). The CDR3 coding sequence is TGTGCCAGCAGTGTGACAGGGGAGCAGTACTTC. Translation: CASSVTGEQYF.

J is TRBJ2-1 and V is TRBV7-9; possibly TRBD2 for D (6 bases). This CDR3 is 12 amino acids long. V shed 5 bases and J shed 15 bases, with 17 bases lying between them. From germline, CDR1 is SEHNR and CDR2 FQNEAQ (reference sequence). The CDR3 loop reads CASSLYSGTAFF. The CDR3 DNA follows: TGTGCCAGCAGCCTCTATAGCGGAACCGCGTTCTTC.

This clonotype was seen a few times. The chain uses TRBV6-1 and TRBJ2-4; perhaps TRBD1 as D (5 bases). Between the trimmed V and J ends, which lost 7 bases and 6 bases, there was a span of 19 bases. In germline, CDR1 is MNHNS, CDR2 SASEGT. The CDR3 is 15 residues long. The CDR3 region is CASTRQQSGANIQYF. For the CDR3, the DNA is TGTGCCAGCACTAGACAGCAATCTGGGGCAAACATTCAGTACTTC.

The chain joins TRBV12-3 or TRBV12-4 to TRBJ2-1, with D possibly TRBD2 on 6 matching bases. CDR3 length equals 15 residues. The germline V and J ends were trimmed by 6 bases and 4 bases, with 16 bases remaining between them. The CDR3 loop is CASSQGGTLYNEQFF. The CDR3 DNA reads TGTGCCAGCAGCCAAGGCGGGACGCTTTACAATGAGCAGTTCTTC.

Ten or more counts support this clonotype. This chain connects TRBV5-1 to TRBJ1-2, with D unclear. The germline V gene has CDR1 SGHRS and CDR2 YFSETQ. The CDR3 is 16 residues long. V lost 0 bases, J lost 8 bases, and 20 bases lay in between. The CDR3 region has the DNA TGCGCCAGCAGCTTGGATCCGGGCCCCGGGCGAGACGGCTACACCTTC. Its translation: CASSLDPGPGRDGYTF.

This clonotype was detected a few times. The chain has TRBV27 and TRBJ2-7; unclear D gene. Germline-derived CDR1 and CDR2 are MNHEY and SMNVEV (reference sequence). V lost 3 bases and J lost 0, with 15 bases in between. The CDR3 consists of 16 residues. The CDR3 DNA sequence: TGTGCCAGCAGTTTTGGCGTCGACGGAAGCTCCTACGAGCAGTACTTC. Protein sequence: CASSFGVDGSSYEQYF.

The CDR3: CASTSEDNEQYF. CDR3 nucleotide sequence: TGTGCCAGTACCAGCGAGGACAATGAGCAGTACTTC. The V and J genes are TRBV19 and TRBJ2-1; D is perhaps TRBD1 (5 bases). With the DNA end fitting TRBJ2-7 better, the J assignment may be wrong. The length of the CDR3 is 12 residues. Looked up from germline, CDR1 is LNHDA and CDR2 is SQIVND (reference sequence).

This clonotype was observed many times. The rearrangement uses TRBV7-9 and TRBJ2-7; D unresolved. CDR3 length: 14 amino acids. The germline V gene has CDR1 SEHNR and CDR2 FQNEAQ (reference sequence). V was cut by 2 bases and J by 2 bases, with 10 bases left in between. As DNA, the CDR3 is TGTGCCAGCAGCTTACTGGACGGAACCTACGAGCAGTACTTC. Translation: CASSLLDGTYEQYF.

There are many counts of this clonotype. The chain has TRBV10-2 and TRBJ1-1; D is unclear. Germline V lookup: CDR1 WSHSY, CDR2 SAAADI. Trimming took 5 bases from V and 6 from J, leaving 7 bases between them. CDR3 size: 11 residues. The CDR3 bases are TGCGCCAGCAGTCATGGGGCTGAAGCTTTCTTT. This encodes CASSHGAEAFF.

This clonotype was detected a few times. The chain has TRBV6-2 or TRBV6-3 and TRBJ2-1; 9 positions agree with TRBD2. The CDR3 extends over 15 amino acids. Germline V gene lookup returns CDR1 MNHEY and CDR2 SVGEGT. V was clipped by 7 bases and J by 12 bases; unmatched bases: 16. CDR3 bases: TGTGCCAGCACCCTTTCTAGCGGGGACCTCTTCGGGCAGTTCTTC. Translated, it gives CASTLSSGDLFGQFF.

There are many counts of this clonotype. The chain couples TRBV20-1 to TRBJ1-1, with D perhaps TRBD1 (6 bases). The CDR3 is made up of 11 amino acids. CDR1 and CDR2 (germline): DFQATT, SNEGSKA (reference sequence). V was clipped by 6 bases and J by 5 bases, with 10 bases between them. CDR3 nucleotide sequence: TGCAGTGCGTCAAGGGGGACTGAAGCTTTCTTT. Translating it yields CSASRGTEAFF.

The table lists this clonotype with many counts. The rearrangement uses TRBV7-2 and TRBJ2-7; 9 bases match TRBD2. In germline, CDR1 is SGHTA, CDR2 FQGNSA. Losses at the gene ends were 3 bases for V and 4 bases for J; bases not matched to a gene: 7. This CDR3 contains 15 residues. The CDR3 DNA follows: TGTGCCAGCAGCTTCGACGGGACTAGCAATTACGAGCAGTACTTC. It encodes CASSFDGTSNYEQYF.

The chain joins TRBV2 to TRBJ1-1; 8 bases agree with TRBD1. V shed 9 bases and J 4 bases; nucleotides not matched to a gene: 7. The CDR3 consists of 13 residues. Germline V gene lookup returns CDR1 SNHLY and CDR2 FYNNEI. CDR3 coding DNA: TGTGCCAGTAGAGACAGGGGATTCACTGAAGCTTTCTTT. Amino acid sequence: CASRDRGFTEAFF.

The sample holds many counts of this clonotype. The chain employs TRBV29-1 and TRBJ2-1; 8 bases line up with TRBD2. This CDR3 has 15 residues. The germline gives CDR1 SQVTM, CDR2 ANQGSEA. Trimming took 4 bases from V and 4 from J; bases not matched to a gene: 9. CDR3 sequence (DNA): TGCAGCGTTGCCGCGAGACTAGCGCAATACAATGAGCAGTTCTTC. Translation: CSVAARLAQYNEQFF.

This clonotype has at least ten counts. The rearrangement joins TRBV5-1 to TRBJ2-3; D gene ambiguous. Germline V lookup: CDR1 SGHRS, CDR2 YFSETQ. The CDR3 is 11 residues long. Trimming removed 5 bases at V and 5 bases at J, with 6 bases between. CDR3: CASSYRDTQYF. The CDR3 DNA is TGCGCCAGCAGTTATAGAGATACGCAGTATTTT.

This clonotype showed up many times. V and J are TRBV6-1 and TRBJ1-6; unclear D gene. The V gene's germline CDR1 is MNHNS and CDR2 SASEGT. V was clipped by 8 bases and J by 10 bases, with 18 bases between them. CDR3 length equals 14 residues. The CDR3 sequence: CASGTDGYGSPLHF. The CDR3 coding sequence is TGTGCCAGCGGTACGGACGGCTACGGATCACCCCTCCACTTT.

The chain employs TRBV6-4 and TRBJ2-2; D is tentatively TRBD1 or TRBD2 (5 bases each). The CDR3 runs 16 residues. V lost 8 bases to trimming and J lost 6 bases, with 22 bases between them. The germline V gene encodes CDR1 MRHNA and CDR2 SNTAGT. The CDR3 bases are TGTGCCAGCGGGGAACCCGGGATTCAGGGTCCCGGGGAGCTGTTTTTT. Translation: CASGEPGIQGPGELFF.

This clonotype has ten or more counts. The V and J genes are TRBV7-6 and TRBJ2-1; tentative D call: TRBD2 (5 bases). The CDR3 has 16 amino acids. Deletions cut 0 bases from V and 2 bases from J, with 11 bases between. The germline gives CDR1 SGHVS, CDR2 FNYEAQ. The CDR3 nucleotides are TGTGCCAGCAGCTTAGCGCCTGTCGGGGCCTACAATGAGCAGTTCTTC. It yields the protein CASSLAPVGAYNEQFF.

The chain carries TRBV5-4 and TRBJ1-3; possibly TRBD1 for D (6 bases). Trimming pared 6 bases from V and 1 base from J, leaving 11 bases between. CDR3 length: 14 amino acids. In germline, CDR1 is SGHNT, CDR2 YYREEE (reference sequence). The CDR3 coding sequence is TGTGCCAGCAAAGGGGGAGCGTCTGGAAACACCATATATTTT. This gives the protein CASKGGASGNTIYF. Filled out from reference TRBV5-4 and TRBJ1-3, the complete variable domain reads ETGVTQSPTHLIKTRGQQVTLRCSSQSGHNTVSWYQQALGQGPQFIFQYYREEENGRGNFPPRFSGLQFPNYSSELNVNALELDDSALYLCASKGGASGNTIYFGEGSWLTVV.